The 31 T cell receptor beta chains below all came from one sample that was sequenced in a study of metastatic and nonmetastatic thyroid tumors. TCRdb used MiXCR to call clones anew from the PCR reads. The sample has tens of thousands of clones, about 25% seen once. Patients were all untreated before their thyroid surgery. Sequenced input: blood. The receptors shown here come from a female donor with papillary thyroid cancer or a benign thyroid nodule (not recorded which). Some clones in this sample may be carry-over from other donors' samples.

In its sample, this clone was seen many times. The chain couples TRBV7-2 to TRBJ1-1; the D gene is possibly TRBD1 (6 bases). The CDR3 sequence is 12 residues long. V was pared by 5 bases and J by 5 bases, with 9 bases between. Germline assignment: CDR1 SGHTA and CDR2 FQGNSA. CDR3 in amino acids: CASSPRGTEAFF. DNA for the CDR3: TGTGCCAGCAGCCCCAGGGGAACTGAAGCTTTCTTT.

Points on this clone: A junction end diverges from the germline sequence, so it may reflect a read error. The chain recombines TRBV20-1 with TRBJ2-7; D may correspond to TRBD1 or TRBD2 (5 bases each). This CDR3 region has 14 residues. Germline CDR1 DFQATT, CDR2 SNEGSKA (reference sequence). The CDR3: CSAPSGRLAYDQYF. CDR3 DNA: TGCAGTGCTCCATCGGGACGCCTCGCCTACGATCAGTACTTC.

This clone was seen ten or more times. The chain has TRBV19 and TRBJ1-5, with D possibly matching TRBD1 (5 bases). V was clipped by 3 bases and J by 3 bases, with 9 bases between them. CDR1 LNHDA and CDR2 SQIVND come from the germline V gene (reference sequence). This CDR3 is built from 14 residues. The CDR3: CASSMSRDNQPQHF. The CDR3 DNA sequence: TGTGCCAGTAGTATGTCCAGGGACAATCAGCCCCAGCATTTT. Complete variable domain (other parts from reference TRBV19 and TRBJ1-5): DGGITQSPKYLFRKEGQNVTLSCEQNLNHDAMYWYRQDPGQGLRLIYYSQIVNDFQKGDIAEGYSVSREKKESFPLTVTSAQKNPTAFYLCASSMSRDNQPQHFGDGTRLSIL.

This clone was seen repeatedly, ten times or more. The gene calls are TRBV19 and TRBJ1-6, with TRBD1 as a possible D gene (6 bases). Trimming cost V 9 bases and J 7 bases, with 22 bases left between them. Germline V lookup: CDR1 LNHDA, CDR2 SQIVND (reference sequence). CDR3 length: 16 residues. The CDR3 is CASRRTGSLGNSPLHF. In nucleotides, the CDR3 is TGTGCCAGCAGGAGAACAGGGTCTTTAGGGAATTCACCCCTCCACTTT.

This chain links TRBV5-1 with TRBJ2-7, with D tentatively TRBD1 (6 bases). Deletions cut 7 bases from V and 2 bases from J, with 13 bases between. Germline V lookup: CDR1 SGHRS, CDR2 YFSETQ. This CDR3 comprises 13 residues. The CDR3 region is CASRRQETYEQYF. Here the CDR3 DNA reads TGCGCCAGCCGACGACAGGAAACCTACGAGCAGTACTTC.

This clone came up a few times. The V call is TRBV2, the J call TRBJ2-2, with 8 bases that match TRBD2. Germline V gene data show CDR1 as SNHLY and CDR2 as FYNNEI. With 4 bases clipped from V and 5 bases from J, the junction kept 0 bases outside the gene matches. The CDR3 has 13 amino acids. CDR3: CASSGGGTGELFF. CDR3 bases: TGTGCCAGCAGTGGCGGGGGGACCGGGGAGCTGTTTTTT. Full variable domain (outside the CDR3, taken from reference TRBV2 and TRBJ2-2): EPEVTQTPSHQVTQMGQEVILRCVPISNHLYFYWYRQILGQKVEFLVSFYNNEISEKSEIFDDQFSVERPDGSNFTLKIRSTKLEDSAMYFCASSGGGTGELFFGEGSRLTVL.

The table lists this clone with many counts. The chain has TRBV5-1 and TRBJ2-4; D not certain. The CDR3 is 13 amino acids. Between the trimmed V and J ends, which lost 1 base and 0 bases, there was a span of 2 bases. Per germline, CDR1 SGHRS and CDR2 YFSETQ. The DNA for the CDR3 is TGCGCCAGCAGCTTGACAGCCAAAAACATTCAGTACTTC. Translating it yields CASSLTAKNIQYF.

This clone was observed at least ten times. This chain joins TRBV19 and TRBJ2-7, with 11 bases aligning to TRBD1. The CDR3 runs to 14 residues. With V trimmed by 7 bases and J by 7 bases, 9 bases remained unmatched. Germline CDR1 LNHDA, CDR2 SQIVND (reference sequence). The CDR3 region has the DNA TGTGCCAGTACCCCGGACAGGGGGCTCGGTGAGCAGTACTTC. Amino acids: CASTPDRGLGEQYF. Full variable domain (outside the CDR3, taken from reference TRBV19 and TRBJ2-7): DGGITQSPKYLFRKEGQNVTLSCEQNLNHDAMYWYRQDPGQGLRLIYYSQIVNDFQKGDIAEGYSVSREKKESFPLTVTSAQKNPTAFYLCASTPDRGLGEQYFGPGTRLTVT.

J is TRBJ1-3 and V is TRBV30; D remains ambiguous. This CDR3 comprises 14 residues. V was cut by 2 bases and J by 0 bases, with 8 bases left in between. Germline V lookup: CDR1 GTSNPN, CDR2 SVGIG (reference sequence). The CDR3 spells CAWSRWTSGNTIYF. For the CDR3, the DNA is TGTGCCTGGAGTCGCTGGACCTCTGGAAACACCATATATTTT.

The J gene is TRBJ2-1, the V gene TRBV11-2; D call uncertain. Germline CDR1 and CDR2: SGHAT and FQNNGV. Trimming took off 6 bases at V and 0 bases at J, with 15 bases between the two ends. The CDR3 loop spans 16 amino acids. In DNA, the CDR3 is TGTGCCAGCAGGCCACGACTTTCGAGCTCCTACAATGAGCAGTTCTTC. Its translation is CASRPRLSSSYNEQFF.

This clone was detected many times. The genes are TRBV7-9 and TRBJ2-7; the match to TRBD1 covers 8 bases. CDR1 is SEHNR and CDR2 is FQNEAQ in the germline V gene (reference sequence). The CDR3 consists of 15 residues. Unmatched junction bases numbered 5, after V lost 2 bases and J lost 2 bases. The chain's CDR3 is CASSLPLGQAYEQYF. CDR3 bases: TGTGCCAGCAGCTTACCTTTGGGACAGGCCTACGAGCAGTACTTC.

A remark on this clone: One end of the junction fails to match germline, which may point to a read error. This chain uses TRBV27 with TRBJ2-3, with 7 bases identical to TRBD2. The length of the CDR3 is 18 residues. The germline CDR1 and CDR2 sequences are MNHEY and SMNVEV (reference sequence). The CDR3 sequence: CAISLIGGGGGKTDTQYF. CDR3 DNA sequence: TGTGCCATCAGTCTTATCGGCGGGGGAGGTGGAAAAACAGATACGCAGTATTTT.

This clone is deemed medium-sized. The CDR3 spells CASSSLAGLSYEQYF. DNA of the CDR3: TGTGCCAGCAGTTCCCTAGCGGGCCTCTCCTACGAGCAGTACTTC. The chain is built from TRBV28 and TRBJ2-7; 8 positions agree with TRBD2. The CDR3 runs to 15 residues. The germline gives CDR1 MDHEN, CDR2 SYDVKM. With 4 bases clipped from V and 0 bases from J, the junction kept 5 bases outside the gene matches.

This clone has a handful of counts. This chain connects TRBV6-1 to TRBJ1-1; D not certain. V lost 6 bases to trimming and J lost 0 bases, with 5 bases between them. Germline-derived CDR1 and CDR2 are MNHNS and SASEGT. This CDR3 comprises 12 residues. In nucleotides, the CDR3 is TGTGCCAGCAGACATCTGAACACTGAAGCTTTCTTT. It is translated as CASRHLNTEAFF.

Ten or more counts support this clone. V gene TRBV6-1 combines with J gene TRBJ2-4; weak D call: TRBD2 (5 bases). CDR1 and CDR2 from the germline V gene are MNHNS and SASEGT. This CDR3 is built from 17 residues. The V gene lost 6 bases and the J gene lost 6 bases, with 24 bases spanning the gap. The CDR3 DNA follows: TGTGCCAGCAGCCGGACTGGCCGACCTCCTTGGGGAAACATTCAGTACTTC. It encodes CASSRTGRPPWGNIQYF.

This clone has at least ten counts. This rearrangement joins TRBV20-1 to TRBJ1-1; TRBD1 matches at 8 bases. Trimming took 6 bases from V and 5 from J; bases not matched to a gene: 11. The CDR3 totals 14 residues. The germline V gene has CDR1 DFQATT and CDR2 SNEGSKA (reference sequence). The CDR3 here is CSAPGQEQVTEAFF. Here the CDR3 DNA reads TGCAGTGCCCCGGGACAGGAACAAGTTACTGAAGCTTTCTTT.

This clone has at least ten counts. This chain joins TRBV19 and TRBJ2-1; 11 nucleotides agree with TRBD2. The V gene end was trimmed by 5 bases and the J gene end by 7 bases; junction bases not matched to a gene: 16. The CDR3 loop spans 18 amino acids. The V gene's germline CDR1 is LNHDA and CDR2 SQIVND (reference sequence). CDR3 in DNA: TGTGCCAGTAGTCTCTCGACTAGCGGGGAGACCTCTAGGAATGAGCAGTTCTTC. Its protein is CASSLSTSGETSRNEQFF.

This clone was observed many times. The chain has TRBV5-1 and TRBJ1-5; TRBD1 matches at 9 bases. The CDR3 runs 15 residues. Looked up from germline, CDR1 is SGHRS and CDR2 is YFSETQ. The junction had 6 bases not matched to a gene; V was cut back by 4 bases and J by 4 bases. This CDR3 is CASSKGQGRNQPQHF. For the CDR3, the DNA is TGCGCCAGCAGCAAAGGACAGGGGCGGAATCAGCCCCAGCATTTT.

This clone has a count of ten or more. Here the CDR3 DNA reads TGTGCCAGCTCACCGGAGGCAGAAAAACTGTTTTTT. Protein: CASSPEAEKLFF. This chain connects TRBV18 to TRBJ1-4, with unresolved D. Germline lookup yields CDR1 KGHSH and CDR2 LQKENI. V was shortened by 3 bases and J by 8 bases, with 7 bases between the two germline ends. The CDR3 consists of 12 residues.

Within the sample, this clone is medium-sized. The CDR3 DNA follows: TGTGCCAGCAGGGAAAGGACAGGGGTGGGCGGGGAGCTGTTTTTT. It translates to CASRERTGVGGELFF. The rearrangement uses TRBV6-1 and TRBJ2-2, with 9 bases that match TRBD1. CDR3 size: 15 residues. Germline values: CDR1 MNHNS, CDR2 SASEGT. V dropped 6 bases and J dropped 7; count of bases not matched to a gene: 9.

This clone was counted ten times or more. The CDR3 DNA follows: TGTGCCAGCAGCCAAAGGACCACCAATGAGCAGTTCTTC. It is translated as CASSQRTTNEQFF. The chain employs TRBV3-1 and TRBJ2-1; the D is unclear. The CDR3 contains 13 residues. The V and J ends lost 2 bases and 6 bases respectively, with 8 bases between them. Germline assignment: CDR1 LGHDT and CDR2 YNNKEL (reference sequence).

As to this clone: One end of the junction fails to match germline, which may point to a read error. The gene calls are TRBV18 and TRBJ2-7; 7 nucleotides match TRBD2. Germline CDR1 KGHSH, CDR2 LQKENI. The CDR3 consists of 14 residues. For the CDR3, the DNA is TGTGCCGCCGCGACTAGCCCCAGCTCCAACGAGCAGTACTTC. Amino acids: CAAATSPSSNEQYF.

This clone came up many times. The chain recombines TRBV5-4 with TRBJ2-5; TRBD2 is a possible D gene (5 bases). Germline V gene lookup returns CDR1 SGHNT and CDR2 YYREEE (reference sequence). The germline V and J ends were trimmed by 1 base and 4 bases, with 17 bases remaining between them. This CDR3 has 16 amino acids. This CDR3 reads CASSLREGFLGETQYF. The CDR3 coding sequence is TGTGCCAGCAGCTTGCGGGAAGGATTCTTGGGAGAGACCCAGTACTTC.

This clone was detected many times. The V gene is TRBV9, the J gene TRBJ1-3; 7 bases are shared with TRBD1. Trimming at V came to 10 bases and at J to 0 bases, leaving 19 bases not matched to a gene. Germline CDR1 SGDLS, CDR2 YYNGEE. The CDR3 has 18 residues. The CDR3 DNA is TGTGCCCCCCCGGCAGGGGGATTGGTCAAGCTCTCTGGAAACACCATATATTTT. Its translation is CAPPAGGLVKLSGNTIYF.

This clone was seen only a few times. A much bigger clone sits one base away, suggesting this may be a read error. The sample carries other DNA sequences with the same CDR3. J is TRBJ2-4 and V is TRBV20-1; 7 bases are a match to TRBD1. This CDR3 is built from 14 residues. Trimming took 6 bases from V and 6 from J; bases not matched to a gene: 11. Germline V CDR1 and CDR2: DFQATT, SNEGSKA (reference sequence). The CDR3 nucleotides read TGCAGTGCCCGGCGGACAGGTCGGGGAAACATTCAGTACTTC. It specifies CSARRTGRGNIQYF.

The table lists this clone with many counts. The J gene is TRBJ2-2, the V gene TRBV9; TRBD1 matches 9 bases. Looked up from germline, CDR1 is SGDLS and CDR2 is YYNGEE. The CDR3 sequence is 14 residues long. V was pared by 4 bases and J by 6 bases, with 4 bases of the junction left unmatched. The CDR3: CASSSHRGPGELFF. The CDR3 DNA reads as TGTGCCAGCAGCAGTCACAGGGGGCCCGGGGAGCTGTTTTTT. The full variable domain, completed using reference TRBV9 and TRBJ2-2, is DSGVTQTPKHLITATGQRVTLRCSPRSGDLSVYWYQQSLDQGLQFLIQYYNGEERAKGNILERFSAQQFPDLHSELNLSSLELGDSALYFCASSSHRGPGELFFGEGSRLTVL.

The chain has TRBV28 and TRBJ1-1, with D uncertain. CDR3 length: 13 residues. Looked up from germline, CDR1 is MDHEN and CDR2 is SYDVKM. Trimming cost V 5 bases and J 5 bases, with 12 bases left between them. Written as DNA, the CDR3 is TGTGCCAGCAGTATAGAGGGCGCGACTGAAGCTTTCTTT. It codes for CASSIEGATEAFF.

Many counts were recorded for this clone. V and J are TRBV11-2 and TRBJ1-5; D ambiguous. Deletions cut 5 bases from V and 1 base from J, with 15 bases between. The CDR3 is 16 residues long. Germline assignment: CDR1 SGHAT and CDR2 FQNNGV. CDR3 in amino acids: CASSLGRTWSNQPQHF. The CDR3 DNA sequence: TGTGCCAGCAGCCTCGGACGGACTTGGAGCAATCAGCCCCAGCATTTT.

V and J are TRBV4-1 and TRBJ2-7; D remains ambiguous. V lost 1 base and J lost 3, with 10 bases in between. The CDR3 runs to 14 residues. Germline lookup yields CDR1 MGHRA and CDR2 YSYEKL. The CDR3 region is CASSQVGNDYEQYF. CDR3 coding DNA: TGCGCCAGCAGCCAAGTCGGTAATGACTACGAGCAGTACTTC.

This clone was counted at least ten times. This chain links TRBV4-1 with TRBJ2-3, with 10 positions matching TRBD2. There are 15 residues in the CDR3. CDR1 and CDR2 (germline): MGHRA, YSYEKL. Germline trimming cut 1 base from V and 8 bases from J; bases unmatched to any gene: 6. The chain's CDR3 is CASSQAWTSGATQYF. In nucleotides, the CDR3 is TGCGCCAGCAGCCAAGCCTGGACTAGCGGAGCTACGCAGTATTTT.

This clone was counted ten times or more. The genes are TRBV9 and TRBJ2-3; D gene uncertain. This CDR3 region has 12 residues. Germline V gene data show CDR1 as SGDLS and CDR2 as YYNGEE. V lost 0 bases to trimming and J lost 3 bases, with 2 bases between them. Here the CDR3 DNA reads TGTGCCAGCAGCGTAGTGACAGATACGCAGTATTTT. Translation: CASSVVTDTQYF.